A selection of T cell receptor beta chains follows, all from one sample in a study of blood T cell repertoires in COVID-19. Profiling relied on immunoSEQ multiplex PCR, and the TCRdb table lists in-frame clones only, not all of them. The sample carries 150,000 to 180,000 clones, about 85% recorded once. The sequencing sample was made of peripheral blood. The source is a man aged 60 to 75 with COVID-19, enrolled during active disease. Each CDR3 is given with its conserved first and last residue. Each record gives: D gene, clone size, V gene, CDR3 length, J gene, CDR3 protein, CDR3 DNA. The D gene is left open where the match is weak. Clone size, where shown, is once, few, many, or a class for clones that have expanded.

>TRBD1|-|TRBV6-6|13|TRBJ1-2
CASSYQGAEGYTF
TGTGCCAGCAGTTATCAGGGGGCGGAAGGCTACACCTTC
>-|-|TRBV27|15|TRBJ2-1
CASSARTVTYNEQFF
TGTGCCAGCAGTGCGCGGACAGTGACCTACAATGAGCAGTTCTTC
>TRBD1|once|TRBV24-1|14|TRBJ1-5
CATRMTGSNQPQHF
TGTGCCACCAGGATGACAGGGAGCAATCAGCCCCAGCATTTT
>-|-|TRBV4-3|15|TRBJ1-2
CASSQGQYGDYGYTF
TGCGCCAGCAGCCAAGGCCAATACGGGGACTATGGCTACACCTTC
>TRBD2|once|TRBV4-1|21|TRBJ2-4
CASSQDWARAGGTRAKNIQYF
TGCGCCAGCAGCCAAGATTGGGCGAGAGCGGGGGGAACTAGGGCCAAAAACATTCAGTACTTC
>-|-|TRBV6-5|15|TRBJ1-2
CASSYSVLADYGYTF
TGTGCCAGCAGTTACTCGGTTTTGGCCGATTATGGCTACACCTTC
>-|-|TRBV24-1|15|TRBJ2-7
CATSGGQTSSYEQYF
TGTGCCACCAGTGGGGGACAGACTAGCTCCTACGAGCAGTACTTC
>-|-|TRBV28|15|TRBJ1-2
CASSSNRGVNYGYTF
TGTGCCAGCAGTTCTAACCGGGGGGTGAACTATGGCTACACCTTC
>TRBD1|-|TRBV7-9|15|TRBJ2-7
CASSQGAQGVSEQYF
TGTGCCAGCAGCCAGGGGGCCCAGGGGGTTTCCGAGCAGTACTTC
>-|-|TRBV30|14|TRBJ1-3
CAWSQGTAGNTIYF
TGTGCCTGGAGTCAGGGGACGGCTGGAAACACCATATATTTT
>TRBD2|-|TRBV4-1|15|TRBJ2-5
CASSQVGGGRETQYF
TGCGCCAGCAGCCAAGTTGGGGGGGGTCGGGAGACCCAGTACTTC
>TRBD2|once|TRBV29-1|14|TRBJ2-1
CSVENIAGAHEQFF
TGCAGCGTTGAGAACATAGCGGGAGCCCATGAGCAGTTCTTC
>TRBD1|-|TRBV5-8|16|TRBJ1-5
CASSSTGDRRNQPQHF
TGTGCCAGCAGCTCAACAGGGGACCGTCGCAATCAGCCCCAGCATTTT
>-|-|TRBV7-9|17|TRBJ2-1
CASSLGRGLGGYGEQFF
TGTGCCAGCAGCTTAGGGAGAGGACTAGGGGGTTACGGTGAGCAGTTCTTC
>-|-|TRBV4-3|16|TRBJ2-4
CASSQDGGGAKNIQYF
TGCGCCAGCAGCCAAGATGGAGGAGGAGCCAAAAACATTCAGTACTTC
>-|once|TRBV6-6|13|TRBJ2-2
CASRDRNTGELFF
TGTGCCAGCAGGGACAGGAACACCGGGGAGCTGTTTTTT
>-|-|TRBV5-1|14|TRBJ2-7
CASRRQTSSYEQYF
TGCGCCAGCAGGAGACAGACGAGCTCCTACGAGCAGTACTTC
>TRBD2|-|TRBV2|17|TRBJ2-5
CASSEEGAGGPRETQYF
TGTGCCAGCAGTGAAGAAGGCGCGGGGGGGCCACGAGAGACCCAGTACTTC
>TRBD1|-|TRBV7-6|15|TRBJ1-2
CASSLLYRGQSGYTF
TGTGCCAGCAGCTTATTGTACAGGGGGCAAAGTGGCTACACCTTC
>-|-|TRBV29-1|12|TRBJ1-4
CSAWQGDEKLFF
TGCAGCGCCTGGCAGGGTGATGAAAAACTGTTTTTT
>-|-|TRBV18|15|TRBJ1-1
CASSSLGATGTEAFF
TGTGCCAGCTCATCACTGGGGGCCACGGGCACTGAAGCTTTCTTT
>TRBD2|-|TRBV24-1|20|TRBJ2-3
CATSDPLGGRPPAGTDTQYF
TGTGCCACCAGTGACCCCTTGGGAGGGCGCCCACCCGCTGGCACAGATACGCAGTATTTT
>TRBD1|-|TRBV25-1|16|TRBJ1-2
CASSGYQGEANYGYTF
TGTGCCAGCAGTGGCTACCAGGGGGAGGCTAACTATGGCTACACCTTC
>TRBD2|-|TRBV11-3|15|TRBJ2-3
CASSPLAGETDTQYF
TGTGCCAGCAGCCCCCTAGCGGGAGAGACAGATACGCAGTATTTT
>-|-|TRBV7-8|13|TRBJ1-1
CASSFQGKTEAFF
TGTGCCAGCAGCTTCCAGGGAAAGACTGAAGCTTTCTTT